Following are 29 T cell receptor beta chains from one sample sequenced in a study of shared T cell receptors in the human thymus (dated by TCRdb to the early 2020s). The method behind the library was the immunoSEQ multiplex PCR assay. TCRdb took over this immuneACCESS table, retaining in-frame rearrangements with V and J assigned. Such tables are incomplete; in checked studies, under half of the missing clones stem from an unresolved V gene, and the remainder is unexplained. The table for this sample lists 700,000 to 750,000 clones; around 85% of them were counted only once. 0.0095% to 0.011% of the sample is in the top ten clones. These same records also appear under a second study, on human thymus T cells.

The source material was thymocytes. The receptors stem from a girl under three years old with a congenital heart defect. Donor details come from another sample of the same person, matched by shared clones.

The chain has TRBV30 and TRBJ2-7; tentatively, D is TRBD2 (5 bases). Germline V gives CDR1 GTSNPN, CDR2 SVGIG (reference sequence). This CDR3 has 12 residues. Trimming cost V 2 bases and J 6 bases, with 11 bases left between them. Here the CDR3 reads CAWSWELREQYF. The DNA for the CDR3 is TGTGCCTGGAGTTGGGAGCTACGCGAGCAGTACTTC. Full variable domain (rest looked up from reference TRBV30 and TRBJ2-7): SQTIHQWPATLVQPVGSPLSLECTVEGTSNPNLYWYRQAAGRGLQLLFYSVGIGQISSEVPQNLSASRPQDRQFILSSKKLLLSDSGFYLCAWSWELREQYFGPGTRLTVT.

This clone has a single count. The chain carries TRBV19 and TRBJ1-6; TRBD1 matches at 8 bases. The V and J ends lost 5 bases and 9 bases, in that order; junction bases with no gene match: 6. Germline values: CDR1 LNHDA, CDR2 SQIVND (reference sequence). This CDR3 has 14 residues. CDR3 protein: CASSGPDRVSPLHF. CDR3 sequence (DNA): TGTGCCAGTAGTGGACCGGACAGGGTTTCACCCCTCCACTTT.

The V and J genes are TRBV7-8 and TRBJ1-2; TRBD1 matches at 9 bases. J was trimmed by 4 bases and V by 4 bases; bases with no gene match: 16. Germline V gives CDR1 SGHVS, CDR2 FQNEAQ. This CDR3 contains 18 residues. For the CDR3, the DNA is TGTGCCAGCAGCTCCACTACCTGGACAGGGGTACCTTTCTATGGCTACACCTTC. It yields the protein CASSSTTWTGVPFYGYTF.

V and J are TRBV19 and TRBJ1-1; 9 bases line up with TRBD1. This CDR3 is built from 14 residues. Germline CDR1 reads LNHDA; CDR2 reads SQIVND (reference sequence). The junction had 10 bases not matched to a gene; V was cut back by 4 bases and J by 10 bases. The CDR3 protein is CASSTRDREVGAFF. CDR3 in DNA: TGTGCCAGTAGTACCCGGGACAGGGAGGTTGGAGCTTTCTTT.

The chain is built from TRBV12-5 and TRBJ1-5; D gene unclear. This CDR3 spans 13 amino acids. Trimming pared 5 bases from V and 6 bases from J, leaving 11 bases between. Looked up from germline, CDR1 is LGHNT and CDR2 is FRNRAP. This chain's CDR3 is CASGLALAQPQHF. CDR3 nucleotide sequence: TGTGCTAGTGGTCTCGCTCTGGCTCAGCCCCAGCATTTT.

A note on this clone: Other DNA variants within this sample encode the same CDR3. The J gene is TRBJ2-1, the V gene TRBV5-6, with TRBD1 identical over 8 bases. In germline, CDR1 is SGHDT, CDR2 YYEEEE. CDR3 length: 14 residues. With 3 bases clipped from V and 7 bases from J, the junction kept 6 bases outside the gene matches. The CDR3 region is CASSSGQGRNEQFF. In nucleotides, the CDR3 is TGTGCCAGCAGCTCCGGACAGGGACGGAATGAGCAGTTCTTC.

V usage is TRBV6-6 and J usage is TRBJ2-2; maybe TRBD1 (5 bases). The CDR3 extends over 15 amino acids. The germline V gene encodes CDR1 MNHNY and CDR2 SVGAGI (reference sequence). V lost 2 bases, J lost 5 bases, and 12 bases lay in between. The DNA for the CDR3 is TGTGCCAGCAGTTACGCAGACAGTCCTACCGGGGAGCTGTTTTTT. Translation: CASSYADSPTGELFF.

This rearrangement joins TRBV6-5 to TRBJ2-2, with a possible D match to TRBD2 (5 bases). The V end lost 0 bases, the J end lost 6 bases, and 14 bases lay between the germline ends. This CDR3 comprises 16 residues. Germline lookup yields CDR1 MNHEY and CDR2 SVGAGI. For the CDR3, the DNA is TGTGCCAGCAGTTACTCGACTTACGCGAGGGCCGGGGAGCTGTTTTTT. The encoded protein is CASSYSTYARAGELFF.

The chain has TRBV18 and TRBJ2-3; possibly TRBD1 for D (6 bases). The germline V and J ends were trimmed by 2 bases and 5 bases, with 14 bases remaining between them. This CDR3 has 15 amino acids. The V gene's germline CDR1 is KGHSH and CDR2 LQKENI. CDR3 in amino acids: CASSPGREQGDTQYF. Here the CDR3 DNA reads TGTGCCAGCTCACCAGGCAGGGAACAGGGAGATACGCAGTATTTT. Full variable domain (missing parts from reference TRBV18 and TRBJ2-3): NAGVMQNPRHLVRRRGQEARLRCSPMKGHSHVYWYRQLPEEGLKFMVYLQKENIIDESGMPKERFSAEFPKEGPSILRIQQVVRGDSAAYFCASSPGREQGDTQYFGPGTRLTVL.

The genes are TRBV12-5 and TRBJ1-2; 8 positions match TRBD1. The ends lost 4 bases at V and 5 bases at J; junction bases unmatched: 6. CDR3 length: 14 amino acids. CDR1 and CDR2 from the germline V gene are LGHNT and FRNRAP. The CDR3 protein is CASGSDRGQYGYTF. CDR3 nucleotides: TGTGCTAGTGGTTCCGACAGGGGCCAGTATGGCTACACCTTC.

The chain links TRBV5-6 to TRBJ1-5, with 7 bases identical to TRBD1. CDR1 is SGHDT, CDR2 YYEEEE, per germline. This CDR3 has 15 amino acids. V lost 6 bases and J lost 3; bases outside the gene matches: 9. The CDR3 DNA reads TGTGCCAGCACCACCTGGGGGACAGACAATCAGCCCCAGCATTTT. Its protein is CASTTWGTDNQPQHF.

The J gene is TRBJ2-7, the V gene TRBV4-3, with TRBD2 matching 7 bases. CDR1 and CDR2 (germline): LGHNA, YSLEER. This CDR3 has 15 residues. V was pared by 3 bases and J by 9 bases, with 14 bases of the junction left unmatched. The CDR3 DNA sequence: TGCGCCAGCAGCCAGCCTGGCAGGGAGGGATTTCGGCAGTACTTC. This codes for CASSQPGREGFRQYF.

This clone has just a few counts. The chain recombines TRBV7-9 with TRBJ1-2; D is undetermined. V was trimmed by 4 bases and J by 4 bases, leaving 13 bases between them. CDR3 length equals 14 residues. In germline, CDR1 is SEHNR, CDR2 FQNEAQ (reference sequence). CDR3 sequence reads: CASSSSSGTYGYTF. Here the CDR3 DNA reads TGTGCCAGCAGCTCCAGCAGCGGCACCTATGGCTACACCTTC. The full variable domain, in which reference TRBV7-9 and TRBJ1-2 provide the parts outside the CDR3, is DTGVSQNPRHKITKRGQNVTFRCDPISEHNRLYWYRQTLGQGPEFLTYFQNEAQLEKSRLLSDRFSAERPKGSFSTLEIQRTEQGDSAMYLCASSSSSGTYGYTFGSGTRLTVV.

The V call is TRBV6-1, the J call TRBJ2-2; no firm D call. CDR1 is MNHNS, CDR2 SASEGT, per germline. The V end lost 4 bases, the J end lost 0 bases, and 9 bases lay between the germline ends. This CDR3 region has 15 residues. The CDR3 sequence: CASSGHTANTGELFF. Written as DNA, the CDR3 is TGTGCCAGCAGTGGTCATACTGCGAACACCGGGGAGCTGTTTTTT.

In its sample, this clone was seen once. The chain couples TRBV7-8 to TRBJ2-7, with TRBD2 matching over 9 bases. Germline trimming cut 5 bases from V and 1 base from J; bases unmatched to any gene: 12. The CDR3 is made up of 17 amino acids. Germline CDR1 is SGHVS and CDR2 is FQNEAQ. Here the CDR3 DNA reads TGTGCCAGCAGCCAGGGCCCGAAGCGGGGGGAATCCTACGAGCAGTACTTC. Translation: CASSQGPKRGESYEQYF.

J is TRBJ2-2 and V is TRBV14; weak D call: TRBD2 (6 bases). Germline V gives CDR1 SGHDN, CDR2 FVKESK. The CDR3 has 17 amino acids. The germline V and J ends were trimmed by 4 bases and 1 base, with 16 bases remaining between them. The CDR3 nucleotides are TGTGCCAGCAGCCCGAGTGAGGGAGGACTGAACACCGGGGAGCTGTTTTTT. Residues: CASSPSEGGLNTGELFF.

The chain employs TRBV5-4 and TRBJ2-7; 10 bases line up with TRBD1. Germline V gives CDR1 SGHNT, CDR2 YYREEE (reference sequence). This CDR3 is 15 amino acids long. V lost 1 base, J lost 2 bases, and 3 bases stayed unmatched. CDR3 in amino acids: CASSLRDRGTYEQYF. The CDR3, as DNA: TGTGCCAGCAGCTTGCGGGACAGGGGAACCTACGAGCAGTACTTC.

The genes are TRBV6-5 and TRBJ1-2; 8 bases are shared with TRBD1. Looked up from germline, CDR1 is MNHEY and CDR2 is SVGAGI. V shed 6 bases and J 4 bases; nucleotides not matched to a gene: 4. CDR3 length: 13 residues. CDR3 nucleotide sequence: TGTGCCAGCAGAGGACAGGGACCCTATGGCTACACCTTC. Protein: CASRGQGPYGYTF.

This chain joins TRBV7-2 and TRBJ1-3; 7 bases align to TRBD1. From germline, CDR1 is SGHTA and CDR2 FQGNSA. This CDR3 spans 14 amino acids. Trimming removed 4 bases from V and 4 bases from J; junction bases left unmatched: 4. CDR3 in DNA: TGTGCCAGCAGCTCAGGGGGTTCGGGAAACACCATATATTTT. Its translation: CASSSGGSGNTIYF.

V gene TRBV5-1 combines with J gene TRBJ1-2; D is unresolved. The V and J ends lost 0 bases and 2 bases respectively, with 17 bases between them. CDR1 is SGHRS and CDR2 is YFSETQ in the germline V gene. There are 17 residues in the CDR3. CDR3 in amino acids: CASSLDPGLDQNYGYTF. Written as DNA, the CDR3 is TGCGCCAGCAGCTTGGATCCAGGACTTGATCAGAACTATGGCTACACCTTC.

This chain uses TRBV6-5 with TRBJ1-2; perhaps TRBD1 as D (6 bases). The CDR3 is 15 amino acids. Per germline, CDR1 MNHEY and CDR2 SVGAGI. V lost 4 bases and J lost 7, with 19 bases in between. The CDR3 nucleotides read TGTGCCAGCAGTTTCCGGGACACCCCGGATCGTGGCTACACCTTC. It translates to CASSFRDTPDRGYTF.

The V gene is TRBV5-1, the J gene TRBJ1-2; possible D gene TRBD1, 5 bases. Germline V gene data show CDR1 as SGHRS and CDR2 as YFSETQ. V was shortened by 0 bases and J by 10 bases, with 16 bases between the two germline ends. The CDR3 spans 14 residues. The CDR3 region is CASSLGTRGADYTF. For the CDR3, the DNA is TGCGCCAGCAGCTTGGGGACTAGGGGCGCGGACTACACCTTC. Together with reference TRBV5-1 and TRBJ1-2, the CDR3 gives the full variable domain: KAGVTQTPRYLIKTRGQQVTLSCSPISGHRSVSWYQQTPGQGLQFLFEYFSETQRNKGNFPGRFSGRQFSNSRSEMNVSTLELGDSALYLCASSLGTRGADYTFGSGTRLTVV.

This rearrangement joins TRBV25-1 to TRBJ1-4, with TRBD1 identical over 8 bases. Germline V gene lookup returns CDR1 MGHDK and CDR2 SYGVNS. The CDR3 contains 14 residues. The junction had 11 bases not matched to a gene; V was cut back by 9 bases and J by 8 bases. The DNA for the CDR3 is TGTGCCAGTCGCCCCGGACAGGGCTTAGAAAAACTGTTTTTT. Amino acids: CASRPGQGLEKLFF.

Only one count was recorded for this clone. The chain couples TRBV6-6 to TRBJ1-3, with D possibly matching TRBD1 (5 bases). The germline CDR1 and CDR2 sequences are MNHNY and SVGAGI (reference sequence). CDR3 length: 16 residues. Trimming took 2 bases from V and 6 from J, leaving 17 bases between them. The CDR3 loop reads CASSYLPRGGENTIYF. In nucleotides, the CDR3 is TGTGCCAGCAGTTACCTACCTAGGGGAGGGGAAAACACCATATATTTT.

Here the CDR3 DNA reads TGTGCCACCAGCAGTGATCGGACAGGTGACACCGGGGAGCTGTTTTTT. Encoded protein: CATSSDRTGDTGELFF. This chain joins TRBV15 and TRBJ2-2; the match to TRBD1 covers 7 bases. Germline values: CDR1 LNHNV, CDR2 YYDKDF (reference sequence). CDR3 length: 16 amino acids. V trimming: 3 bases; J trimming: 3 bases; junction bases outside the gene matches: 7.

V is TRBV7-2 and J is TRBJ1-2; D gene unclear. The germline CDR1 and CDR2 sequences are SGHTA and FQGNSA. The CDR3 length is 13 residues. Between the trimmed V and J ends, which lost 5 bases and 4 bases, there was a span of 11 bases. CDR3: CASSQAPSYGYTF. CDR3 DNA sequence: TGTGCCAGCAGCCAAGCCCCCTCCTATGGCTACACCTTC. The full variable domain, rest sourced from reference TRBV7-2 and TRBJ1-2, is GAGVSQSPSNKVTEKGKDVELRCDPISGHTALYWYRQSLGQGLEFLIYFQGNSAPDKSGLPSDRFSAERTGGSVSTLTIQRTQQEDSAVYLCASSQAPSYGYTFGSGTRLTVV.

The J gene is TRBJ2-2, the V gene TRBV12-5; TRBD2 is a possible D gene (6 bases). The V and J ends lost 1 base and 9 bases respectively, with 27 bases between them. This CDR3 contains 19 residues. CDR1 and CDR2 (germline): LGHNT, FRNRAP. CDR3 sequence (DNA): TGTGCTAGTGGTTTGGACGGGGACTTACCGAAGATGAGGATCCGGGAGCTGTTTTTT. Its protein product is CASGLDGDLPKMRIRELFF.

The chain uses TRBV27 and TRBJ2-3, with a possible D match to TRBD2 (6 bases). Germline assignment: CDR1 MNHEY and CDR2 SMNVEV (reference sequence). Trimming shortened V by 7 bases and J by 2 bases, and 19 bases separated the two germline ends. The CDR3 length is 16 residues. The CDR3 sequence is CASTPLRGFPTDTQYF. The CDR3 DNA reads TGTGCCAGCACCCCCCTCCGGGGGTTCCCCACAGATACGCAGTATTTT.

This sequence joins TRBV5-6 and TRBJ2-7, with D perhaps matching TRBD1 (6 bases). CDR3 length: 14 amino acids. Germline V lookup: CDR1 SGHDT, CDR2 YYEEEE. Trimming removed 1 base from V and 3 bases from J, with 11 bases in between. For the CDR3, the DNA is TGTGCCAGCAGCTTGTGGTTCAGGGGCTACGAGCAGTACTTC. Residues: CASSLWFRGYEQYF.